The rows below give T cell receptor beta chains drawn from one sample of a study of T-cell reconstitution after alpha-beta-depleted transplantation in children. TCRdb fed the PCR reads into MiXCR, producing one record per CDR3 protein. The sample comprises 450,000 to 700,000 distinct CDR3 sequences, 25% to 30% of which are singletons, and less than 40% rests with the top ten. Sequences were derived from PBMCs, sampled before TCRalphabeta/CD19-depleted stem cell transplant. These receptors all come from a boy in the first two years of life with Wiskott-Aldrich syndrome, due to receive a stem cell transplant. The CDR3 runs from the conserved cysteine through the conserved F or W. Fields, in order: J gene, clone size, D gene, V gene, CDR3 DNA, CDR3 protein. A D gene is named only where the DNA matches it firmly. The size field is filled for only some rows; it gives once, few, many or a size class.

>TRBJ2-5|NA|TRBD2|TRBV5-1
TGCGCCAGCAGCTCACTTAGACTAGCTGGGACCCAGTACTTC
CASSSLRLAGTQYF
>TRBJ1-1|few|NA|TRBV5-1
TGCGCCAGCGACTCTAGTGGAAGTGGGAACACTGAAGCTTTCTTT
CASDSSGSGNTEAFF
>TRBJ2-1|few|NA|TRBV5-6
TGTGCCAGCAGGGAAAGAAGTAATGAGCAGTTCTTC
CASRERSNEQFF
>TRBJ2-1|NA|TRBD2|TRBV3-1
TGTGCCAGCAGCTCTAGCGGGAGTTTATCCTACAATGAGCAGTTCTTC
CASSSSGSLSYNEQFF
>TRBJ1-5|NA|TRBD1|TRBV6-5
TGTGCCAGCAGTTACGTCCAGGACAGGGGTAATCAGCCCCAGCATTTT
CASSYVQDRGNQPQHF
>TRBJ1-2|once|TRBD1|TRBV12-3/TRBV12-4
TGTGCCAGCAGTTTTGTCGGGACAGGGAAAGCGGGCTACACCTTC
CASSFVGTGKAGYTF
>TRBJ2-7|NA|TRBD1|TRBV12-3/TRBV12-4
TGTGCCAGCAGCCCGACAGGGGCTACTAACGAGCAGTACTTC
CASSPTGATNEQYF
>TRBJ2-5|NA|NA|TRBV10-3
TGTGCCATCAGTGAAACGGCCCGAGGGACCCAGTACTTC
CAISETARGTQYF
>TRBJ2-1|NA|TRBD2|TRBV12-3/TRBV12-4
TGTGCCAGCAGTCCTTCTCGACTAGCGGGCGGCCAAAGCTCCTACAATGAGCAGTTCTTC
CASSPSRLAGGQSSYNEQFF
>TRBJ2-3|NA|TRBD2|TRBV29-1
TGCAGCGGTGCTCTAGCGGGGGTCGTCGATACGCAGTATTTT
CSGALAGVVDTQYF
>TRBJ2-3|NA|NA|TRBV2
TGTGCCAGCAGTGAACCCTTCGGGAGAAGGAACACAGATACGCAGTATTTT
CASSEPFGRRNTDTQYF
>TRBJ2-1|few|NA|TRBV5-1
TGCGCCAGCAGCTGGGTAGAGGGTGAGCAGTTCTTC
CASSWVEGEQFF
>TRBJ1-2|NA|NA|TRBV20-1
TGCAGTGCTATGTCGGCGGATGGCTACACCTTC
CSAMSADGYTF
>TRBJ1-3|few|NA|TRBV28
TGTGCCAGCACGGAAATCTCTGGAAACACCATATATTTT
CASTEISGNTIYF
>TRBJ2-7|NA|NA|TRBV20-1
TGCAGTGCTATAGCGGCGGGTAGCTCCTACGAGCAGTACTTC
CSAIAAGSSYEQYF
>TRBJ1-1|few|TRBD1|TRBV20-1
TGCAGTGCTAGAATTACAGGGGGTCGGAACACTGAAGCTTTCTTT
CSARITGGRNTEAFF
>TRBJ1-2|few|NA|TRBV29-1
TGCAGCGCGAGCGGCAGGTCGAGAGGCTACACCTTC
CSASGRSRGYTF
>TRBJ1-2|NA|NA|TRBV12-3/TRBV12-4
TGTGCCAGCAGTTTAGTCGCCAGTAACTATGGCTACACCTTC
CASSLVASNYGYTF
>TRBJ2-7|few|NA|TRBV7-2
TGTGCCAGCAGCTTAAATACAAGGGGACCGACCAACGAGCAGTACTTC
CASSLNTRGPTNEQYF
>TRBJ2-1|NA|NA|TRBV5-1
TGCGCCAGCAGCTTGGAAAAAAGGAGGGACAATGAGCAGTTCTTC
CASSLEKRRDNEQFF
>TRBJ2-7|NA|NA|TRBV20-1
TGCAGTGCCCGGCTTTCGGCCTACGAGCAGTACTTC
CSARLSAYEQYF
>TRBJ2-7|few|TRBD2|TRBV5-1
TGCGCCAGCAGCTCCGGACTAGCGGGAGGGCTCTCCTACGAGCAGTACTTC
CASSSGLAGGLSYEQYF
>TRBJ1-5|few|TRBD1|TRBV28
TGTGCCAGCAGTCCAGGGGGCTTTAGCAATCAGCCCCAGCATTTT
CASSPGGFSNQPQHF
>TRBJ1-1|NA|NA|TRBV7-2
TGTGCCAGCAGCTTAGCTCGGAAGGCCTTCGGCACTGAAGCTTTCTTT
CASSLARKAFGTEAFF
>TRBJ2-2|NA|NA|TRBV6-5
TGTGCCAGCAGTTATTGGACGAACACCGGGGAGCTGTTTTTT
CASSYWTNTGELFF
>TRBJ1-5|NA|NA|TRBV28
TGTGCCAGCAGTTCCTCAGGGACTCCAAGCAATCAGCCCCAGCATTTT
CASSSSGTPSNQPQHF
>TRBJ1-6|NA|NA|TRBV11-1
TGTGCCAGCAGTTATCACTATCGACATGGGCCGAGCTCCTATAATTCACCCCTCCACTTT
CASSYHYRHGPSSYNSPLHF
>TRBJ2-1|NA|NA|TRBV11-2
TGTGCCAGCAGCCTTGTTAGGGCCGCAAGAAATGAGCAGTTCTTC
CASSLVRAARNEQFF
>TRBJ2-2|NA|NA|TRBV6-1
TGTGCCAGCAGACGCTTGGCCACCGGGGAGCTGTTTTTT
CASRRLATGELFF
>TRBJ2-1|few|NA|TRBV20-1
TGCAGTGCTAGGGGGTGGGCTGGGTACAATGAGCAGTTCTTC
CSARGWAGYNEQFF
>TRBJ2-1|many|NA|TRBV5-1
TGCGCCAGCAGCTTGGGCGGAAACTCCTACAATGAGCAGTTCTTC
CASSLGGNSYNEQFF
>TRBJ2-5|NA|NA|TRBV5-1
TGCGCCAGCAGCTTGGCCGGGCTAGCATGGGAGACCCAGTACTTC
CASSLAGLAWETQYF
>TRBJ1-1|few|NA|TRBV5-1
TGCGCCAGCAGCCTGATACAGGGGAACACTGAAGCTTTCTTT
CASSLIQGNTEAFF
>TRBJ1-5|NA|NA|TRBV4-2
TGTGCCAGCAGCCAAGATGGCGGTCAGCCCCAGCATTTT
CASSQDGGQPQHF
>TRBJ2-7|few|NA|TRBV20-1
TGCAGTGCTAGTTTAGGGGTTGAGCAGTACTTC
CSASLGVEQYF
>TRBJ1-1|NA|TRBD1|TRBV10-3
TGTGCCATCAGACCCGGGACAGGGGACACTGAAGCTTTCTTT
CAIRPGTGDTEAFF
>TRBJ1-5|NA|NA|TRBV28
TGTGCCAGCACCAGAGCAGATCAGCCCCAGCATTTT
CASTRADQPQHF
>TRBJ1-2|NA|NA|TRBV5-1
TGCGCCAGCAGTCGGCAGGGGCAAACTAACTATGGCTACACCTTC
CASSRQGQTNYGYTF
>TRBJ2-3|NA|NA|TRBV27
TGTGCCAGCAGTTTTGGGACACAGGGTACGCAGTATTTT
CASSFGTQGTQYF
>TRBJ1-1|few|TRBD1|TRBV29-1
TGCAGCGGGACAGGGGGGAACACTGAAGCTTTCTTT
CSGTGGNTEAFF
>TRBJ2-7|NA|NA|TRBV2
TGTGCCAGCAGTGAGAAGGGTTTTTACGAGCAGTACTTC
CASSEKGFYEQYF
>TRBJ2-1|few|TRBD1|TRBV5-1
TGCGCCAGCAGCCCCGGGACAGGGCCCAATGAGCAGTTCTTC
CASSPGTGPNEQFF